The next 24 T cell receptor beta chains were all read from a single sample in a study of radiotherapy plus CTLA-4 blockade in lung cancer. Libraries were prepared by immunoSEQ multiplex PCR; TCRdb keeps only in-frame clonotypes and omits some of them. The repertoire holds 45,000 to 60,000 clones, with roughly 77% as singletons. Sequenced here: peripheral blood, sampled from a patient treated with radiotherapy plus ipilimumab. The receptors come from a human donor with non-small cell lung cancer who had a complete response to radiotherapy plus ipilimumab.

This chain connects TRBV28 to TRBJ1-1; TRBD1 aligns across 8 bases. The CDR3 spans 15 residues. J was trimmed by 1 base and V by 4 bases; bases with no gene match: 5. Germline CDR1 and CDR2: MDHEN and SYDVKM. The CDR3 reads CASSSSDRGNTEAFF. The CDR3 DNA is TGTGCCAGCAGTTCCTCTGACAGGGGGAACACTGAAGCTTTCTTT.

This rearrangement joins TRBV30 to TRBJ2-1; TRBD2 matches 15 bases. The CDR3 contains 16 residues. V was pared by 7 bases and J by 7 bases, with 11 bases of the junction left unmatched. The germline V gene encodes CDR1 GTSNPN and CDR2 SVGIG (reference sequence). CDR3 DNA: TGTGCCTCCAACGGACTAGCGGGGGGGCCTGGTAATGAGCAGTTCTTC. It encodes CASNGLAGGPGNEQFF.

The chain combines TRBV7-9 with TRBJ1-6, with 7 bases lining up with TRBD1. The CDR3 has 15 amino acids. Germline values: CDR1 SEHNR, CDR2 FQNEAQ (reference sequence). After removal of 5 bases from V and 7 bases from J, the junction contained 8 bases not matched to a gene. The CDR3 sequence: CASSENTGANSPLHF. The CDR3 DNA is TGTGCCAGCAGCGAGAACACAGGGGCGAATTCACCCCTCCACTTT.

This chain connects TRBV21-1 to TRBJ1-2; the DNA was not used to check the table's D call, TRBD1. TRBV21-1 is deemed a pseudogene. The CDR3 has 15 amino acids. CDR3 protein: CASSGPGQGISGYTF. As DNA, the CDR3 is TGTGCCAGCAGCGGGCCAGGACAGGGAATTTCTGGCTACACCTTC.

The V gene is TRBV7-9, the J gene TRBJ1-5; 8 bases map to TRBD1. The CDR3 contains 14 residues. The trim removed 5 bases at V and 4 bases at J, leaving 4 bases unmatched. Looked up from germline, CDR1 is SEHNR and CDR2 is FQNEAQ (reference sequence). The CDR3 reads CASSLQGGNQPQHF. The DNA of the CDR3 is TGTGCCAGCAGCCTACAGGGGGGAAATCAGCCCCAGCATTTT.

For the CDR3, the DNA is TGTGCCAGCAGCCCCTCGGGACAGGGGCATTCACCCCTCCACTTT. Translation: CASSPSGQGHSPLHF. The genes are TRBV6-5 and TRBJ1-6; 10 bases map to TRBD1. The CDR3 is 15 amino acids. The germline V gene encodes CDR1 MNHEY and CDR2 SVGAGI. V was pared by 6 bases and J by 8 bases, with 7 bases of the junction left unmatched.

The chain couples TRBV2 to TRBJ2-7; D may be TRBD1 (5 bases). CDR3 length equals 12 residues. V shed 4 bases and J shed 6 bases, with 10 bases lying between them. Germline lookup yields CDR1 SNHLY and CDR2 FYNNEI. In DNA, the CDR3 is TGTGCCAGCAGTGTAGAAGGGGCCGAGCAGTACTTC. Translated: CASSVEGAEQYF.

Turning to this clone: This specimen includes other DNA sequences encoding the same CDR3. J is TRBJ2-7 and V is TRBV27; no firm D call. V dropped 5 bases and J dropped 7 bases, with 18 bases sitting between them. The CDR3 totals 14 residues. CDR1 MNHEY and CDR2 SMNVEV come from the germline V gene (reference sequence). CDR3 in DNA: TGTGCCAGCAGTCCGCAAAGGGCAGCTTGGGAGCAGTACGTC. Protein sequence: CASSPQRAAWEQYV.

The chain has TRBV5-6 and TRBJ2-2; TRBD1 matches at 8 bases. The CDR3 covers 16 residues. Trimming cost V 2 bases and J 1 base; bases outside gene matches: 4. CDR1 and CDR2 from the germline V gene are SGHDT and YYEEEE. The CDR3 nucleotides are TGTGCCAGCAGCTTCCCCGGGACAGGGAACACCGGGGAGCTGTTTTTT. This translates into CASSFPGTGNTGELFF.

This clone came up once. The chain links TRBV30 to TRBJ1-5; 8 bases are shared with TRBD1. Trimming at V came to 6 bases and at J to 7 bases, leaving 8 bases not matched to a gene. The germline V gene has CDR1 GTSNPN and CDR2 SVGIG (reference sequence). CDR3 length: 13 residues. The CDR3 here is CACAGGAEQPQHF. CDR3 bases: TGTGCCTGTGCAGGGGGCGCGGAGCAGCCCCAGCATTTT.

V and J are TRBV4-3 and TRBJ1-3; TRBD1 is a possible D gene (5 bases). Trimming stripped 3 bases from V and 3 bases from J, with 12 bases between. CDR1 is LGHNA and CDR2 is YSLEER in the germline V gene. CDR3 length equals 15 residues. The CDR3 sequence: CASSQEGNHGNTIYF. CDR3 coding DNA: TGCGCCAGCAGCCAGGAGGGGAATCATGGAAACACCATATATTTT.

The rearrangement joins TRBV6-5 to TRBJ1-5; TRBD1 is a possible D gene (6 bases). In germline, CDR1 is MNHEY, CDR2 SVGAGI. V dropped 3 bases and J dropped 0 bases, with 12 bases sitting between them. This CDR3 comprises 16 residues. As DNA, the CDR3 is TGTGCCAGCAGTTATGGGGGCTTAGGTAGCAATCAGCCCCAGCATTTT. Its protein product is CASSYGGLGSNQPQHF.

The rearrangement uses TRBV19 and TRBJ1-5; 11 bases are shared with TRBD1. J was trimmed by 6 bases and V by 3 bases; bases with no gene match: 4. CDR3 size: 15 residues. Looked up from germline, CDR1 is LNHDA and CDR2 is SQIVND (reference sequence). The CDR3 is CASSIGQGASQPQHF. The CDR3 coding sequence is TGTGCCAGTAGTATCGGACAGGGGGCTTCTCAGCCCCAGCATTTT.

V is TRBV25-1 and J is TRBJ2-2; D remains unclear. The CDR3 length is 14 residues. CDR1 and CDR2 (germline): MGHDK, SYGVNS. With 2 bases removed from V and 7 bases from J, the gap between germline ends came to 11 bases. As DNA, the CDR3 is TGTGCCAGCAGTGAAAGGAGCTCGGGCGGGGAGCTGTTTTTT. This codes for CASSERSSGGELFF.

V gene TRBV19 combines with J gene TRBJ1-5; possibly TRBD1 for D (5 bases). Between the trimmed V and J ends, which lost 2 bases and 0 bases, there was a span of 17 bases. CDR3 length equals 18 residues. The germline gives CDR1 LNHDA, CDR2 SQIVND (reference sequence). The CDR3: CASSIRQGGRNSNQPQHF. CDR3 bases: TGTGCCAGTAGTATAAGGCAGGGAGGCAGGAATAGCAATCAGCCCCAGCATTTT.

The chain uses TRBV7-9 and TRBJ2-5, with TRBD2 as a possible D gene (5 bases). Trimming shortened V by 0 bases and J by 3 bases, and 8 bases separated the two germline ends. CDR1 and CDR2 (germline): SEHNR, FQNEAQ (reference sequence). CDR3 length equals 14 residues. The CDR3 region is CASSLAGAEETQYF. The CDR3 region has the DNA TGTGCCAGCAGCTTAGCGGGAGCCGAAGAGACCCAGTACTTC.

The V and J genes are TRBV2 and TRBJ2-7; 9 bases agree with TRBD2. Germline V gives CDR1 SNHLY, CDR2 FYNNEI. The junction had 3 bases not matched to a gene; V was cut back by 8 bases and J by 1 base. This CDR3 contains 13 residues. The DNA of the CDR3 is TGTGCCAGCGACAGCGGGAGGTCCTACGAGCAGTACGTC. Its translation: CASDSGRSYEQYV.

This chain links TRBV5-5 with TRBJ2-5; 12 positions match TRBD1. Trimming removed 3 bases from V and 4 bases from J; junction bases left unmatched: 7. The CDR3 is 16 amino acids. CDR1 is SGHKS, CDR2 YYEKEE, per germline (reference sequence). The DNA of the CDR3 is TGTGCCAGCAGCTCCGGGACAGGGGGCTGGGGAGAGACCCAGTACTTC. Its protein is CASSSGTGGWGETQYF. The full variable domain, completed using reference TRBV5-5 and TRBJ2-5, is DAGVTQSPTHLIKTRGQQVTLRCSPISGHKSVSWYQQVLGQGPQFIFQYYEKEERGRGNFPDRFSARQFPNYSSELNVNALLLGDSALYLCASSSGTGGWGETQYFGPGTRLLVL.

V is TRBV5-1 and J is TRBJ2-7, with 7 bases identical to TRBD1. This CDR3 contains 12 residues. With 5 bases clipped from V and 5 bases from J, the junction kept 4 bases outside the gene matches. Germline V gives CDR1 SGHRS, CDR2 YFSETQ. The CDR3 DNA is TGCGCCAGCAGAAAAACAGGGGACGAGCAGTACTTC. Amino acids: CASRKTGDEQYF.

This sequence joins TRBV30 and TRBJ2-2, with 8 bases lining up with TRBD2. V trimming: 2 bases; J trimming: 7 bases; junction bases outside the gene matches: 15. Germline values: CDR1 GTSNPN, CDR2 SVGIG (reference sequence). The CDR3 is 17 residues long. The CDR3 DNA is TGTGCCTGGAGTAGATTATACGGGAGGGCCTCAAGCGGGGAGCTGTTTTTT. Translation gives CAWSRLYGRASSGELFF. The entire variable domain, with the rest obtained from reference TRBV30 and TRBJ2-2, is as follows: SQTIHQWPATLVQPVGSPLSLECTVEGTSNPNLYWYRQAAGRGLQLLFYSVGIGQISSEVPQNLSASRPQDRQFILSSKKLLLSDSGFYLCAWSRLYGRASSGELFFGEGSRLTVL.

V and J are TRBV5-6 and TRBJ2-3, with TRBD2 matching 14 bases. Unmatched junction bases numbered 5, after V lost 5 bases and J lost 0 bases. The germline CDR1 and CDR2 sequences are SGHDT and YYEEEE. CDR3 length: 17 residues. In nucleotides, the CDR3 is TGTGCCAGCAGTCGGACTAGCGGGGGGTTAAGCACAGATACGCAGTATTTT. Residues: CASSRTSGGLSTDTQYF.

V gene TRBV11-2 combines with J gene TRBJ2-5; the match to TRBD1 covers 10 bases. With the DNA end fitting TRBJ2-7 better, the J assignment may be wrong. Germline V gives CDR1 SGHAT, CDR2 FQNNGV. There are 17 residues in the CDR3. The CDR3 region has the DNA TGTGCCAGCAGCCGCTTGACAGGGGGCATGAGTTCCTACGAGCAGTACTTC. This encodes CASSRLTGGMSSYEQYF.

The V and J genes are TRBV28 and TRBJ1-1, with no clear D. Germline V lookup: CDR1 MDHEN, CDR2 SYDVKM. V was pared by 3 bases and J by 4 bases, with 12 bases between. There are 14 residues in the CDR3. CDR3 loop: CASSFRNRFTEAFF. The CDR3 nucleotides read TGTGCCAGCAGTTTTAGGAACAGATTCACTGAAGCTTTCTTT.

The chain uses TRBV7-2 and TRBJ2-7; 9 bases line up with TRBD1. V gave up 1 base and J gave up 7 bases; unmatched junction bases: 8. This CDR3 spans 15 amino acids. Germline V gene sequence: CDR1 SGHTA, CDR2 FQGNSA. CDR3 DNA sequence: TGTGCCAGCAGCTTAGACGGGACAGGGTTAAGGGAGCAGTACGTC. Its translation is CASSLDGTGLREQYV.